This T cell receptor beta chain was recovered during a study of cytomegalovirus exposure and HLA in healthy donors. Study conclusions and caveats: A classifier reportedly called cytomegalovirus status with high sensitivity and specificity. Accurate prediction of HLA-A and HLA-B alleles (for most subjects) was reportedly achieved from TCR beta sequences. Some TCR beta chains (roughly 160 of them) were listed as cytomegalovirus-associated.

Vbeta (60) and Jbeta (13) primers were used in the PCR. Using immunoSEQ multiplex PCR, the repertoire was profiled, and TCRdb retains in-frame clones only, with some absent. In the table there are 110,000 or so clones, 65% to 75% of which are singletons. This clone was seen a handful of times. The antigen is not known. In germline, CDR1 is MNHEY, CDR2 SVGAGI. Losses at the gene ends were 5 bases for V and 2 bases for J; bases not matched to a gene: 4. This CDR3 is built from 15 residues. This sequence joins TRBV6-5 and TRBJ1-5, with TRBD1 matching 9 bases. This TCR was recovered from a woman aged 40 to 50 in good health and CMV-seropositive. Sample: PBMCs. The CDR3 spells CASSPRDRGNQPQHF. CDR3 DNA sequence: TGTGCCAGCAGTCCTCGGGACAGGGGCAATCAGCCCCAGCATTTT.